The 32 T cell receptor beta chains below all came from one sample that was sequenced in a study of T cells after yellow fever vaccination. TCRdb redid the calling of the 5' RACE reads with MiXCR, one entry per CDR3 protein. The data contain over 110,000 distinct CDR3 sequences, roughly 8.2% of them seen just once; the ten biggest clones take up approximately 0.78%. The specimen comprised CD4+ T cells sorted from PBMCs, sampled 5 days after the yellow fever booster vaccination. The receptors stem from a man in his thirties or forties who received the YFV17D yellow fever vaccine.

This clonotype was seen ten or more times. The rearrangement joins TRBV20-1 to TRBJ2-1, with D perhaps TRBD2 (7 bases). The CDR3 runs to 14 residues. The germline gives CDR1 DFQATT, CDR2 SNEGSKA (reference sequence). Trimming left V 5 bases short and J 5 bases short, with 16 bases between. The CDR3, as DNA: TGCAGTGCTCCAGGGAGGGGGGTAGACAATGAGCAGTTCTTC. Its translation is CSAPGRGVDNEQFF.

At least ten counts were recorded for this clonotype. The chain carries TRBV25-1 and TRBJ2-1, with TRBD2 matching 14 bases. The CDR3 is 15 amino acids. After removal of 6 bases from V and 9 bases from J, the junction contained 7 bases not matched to a gene. Per the germline V gene, CDR1 is MGHDK and CDR2 is SYGVNS. CDR3 sequence: CASRPGLAGAGEQFF. The CDR3 region has the DNA TGTGCCAGCAGACCGGGACTAGCGGGAGCGGGTGAGCAGTTCTTC.

This clonotype has ten or more counts. The rearrangement joins TRBV3-1 to TRBJ2-7; TRBD2 aligns across 10 bases. Germline loops: CDR1 LGHDT, CDR2 YNNKEL (reference sequence). The V and J ends lost 1 base and 2 bases, in that order; junction bases with no gene match: 2. The CDR3 totals 15 residues. The CDR3 is CASSQASGSPYEQYF. Written as DNA, the CDR3 is TGTGCCAGCAGCCAAGCTAGCGGGAGTCCCTACGAGCAGTACTTC.

This clonotype was counted many times. The V gene is TRBV24-1, the J gene TRBJ2-1; 7 bases agree with TRBD1. J lost 10 bases, V lost 2 bases, and 13 bases had no gene match. Germline CDR1 KGHDR, CDR2 SFDVKD. The CDR3 runs 16 residues. The CDR3 sequence is CATSDSQGRLGREQFF. As DNA, the CDR3 is TGTGCCACCAGTGATTCACAGGGGCGCCTCGGACGAGAGCAGTTCTTC.

This clonotype was recorded at least ten times. The chain is built from TRBV7-6 and TRBJ1-1; D gene ambiguous. Germline values: CDR1 SGHVS, CDR2 FNYEAQ. CDR3 size: 13 residues. Trimming removed 1 base at V and 9 bases at J, with 12 bases between. The CDR3 bases are TGTGCCAGCAGCTTAGACTTACTAGGGCAAGCTTTCTTT. Translating it yields CASSLDLLGQAFF. Supplemented by reference TRBV7-6 and TRBJ1-1, the full variable domain reads GAGVSQSPRYKVTKRGQDVALRCDPISGHVSLYWYRQALGQGPEFLTYFNYEAQQDKSGLPNDRFSAERPEGSISTLTIQRTEQRDSAMYRCASSLDLLGQAFFGQGTRLTVV.

This clonotype showed up many times. The chain combines TRBV7-2 with TRBJ2-7, with D unclear. Germline values: CDR1 SGHTA, CDR2 FQGNSA. The CDR3 runs 15 residues. V was shortened by 5 bases and J by 6 bases, with 20 bases between the two germline ends. CDR3 in amino acids: CASSKGHTVGGEQYF. CDR3 sequence (DNA): TGTGCCAGCAGCAAGGGTCATACTGTGGGTGGCGAGCAGTACTTC.

This clonotype was seen many times. The chain recombines TRBV7-9 with TRBJ2-1, with D unresolved. The V gene lost 3 bases and the J gene lost 4 bases, with 10 bases spanning the gap. The V gene's germline CDR1 is SEHNR and CDR2 FQNEAQ (reference sequence). The CDR3 contains 14 residues. This chain's CDR3 is CASSFPPDYNEQFF. Here the CDR3 DNA reads TGTGCCAGCAGCTTTCCTCCGGATTACAATGAGCAGTTCTTC.

Turning to this clonotype: This may be a read error: a much more frequent sequence differs by one nucleotide. This sequence joins TRBV20-1 and TRBJ2-5; D is unresolved. CDR1 is DFQATT and CDR2 is SNEGSKA in the germline V gene (reference sequence). The CDR3 totals 13 residues. The CDR3 spells CSARARVVEIQYF. Written as DNA, the CDR3 is TGCAGTGCTAGAGCGAGAGTTGTCGAGATCCAGTACTTC.

This clonotype was seen a few times. The chain has TRBV20-1 and TRBJ1-3; 7 nucleotides match TRBD1. This CDR3 is 15 amino acids long. CDR1 is DFQATT, CDR2 SNEGSKA, per germline (reference sequence). V gave up 3 bases and J gave up 4 bases; unmatched junction bases: 9. CDR3 DNA: TGCAGTGCTAGCCCGTCCTCGGACAGGGGAAACACCATATATTTT. It is translated as CSASPSSDRGNTIYF.

Remarks on this clonotype: A much larger clone lies one base from this, so it may be a read error. CDR3 residues: CASTLAGVYELYF. In DNA form, the CDR3 reads TGTGCCAGCACCCTAGCGGGAGTCTACGAGCTGTACTTC. This sequence joins TRBV6-2 or TRBV6-3 and TRBJ2-7; TRBD2 aligns across 10 bases. The CDR3 length is 13 residues. Germline assignment: CDR1 MNHEY and CDR2 SVGEGT.

This clonotype occurred a few times. The CDR3 nucleotides read TGTGCCAGCAGCCAAGACTCTGAGAGCTGGCAGTTCTTC. Translating gives CASSQDSESWQFF. The chain is built from TRBV3-1 and TRBJ2-1, with no clear D. The V and J ends lost 0 bases and 12 bases respectively, with 12 bases between them. Germline loops: CDR1 LGHDT, CDR2 YNNKEL (reference sequence). CDR3 length equals 13 residues.

At least ten counts were recorded for this clonotype. This chain joins TRBV5-1 and TRBJ2-3; D call uncertain. Deletions cut 3 bases from V and 5 bases from J, with 13 bases between. This CDR3 is built from 14 residues. The germline gives CDR1 SGHRS, CDR2 YFSETQ. CDR3 coding DNA: TGCGCCAGCAGCTCTCTAGTTCCGGGAGATACGCAGTATTTT. This encodes CASSSLVPGDTQYF.

This clonotype was counted ten times or more. This chain links TRBV18 with TRBJ1-2; no clear D. The CDR3 has 14 residues. V lost 5 bases, J lost 4 bases, and 14 bases lay in between. From germline, CDR1 is KGHSH and CDR2 LQKENI. DNA for the CDR3: TGTGCCAGCTCAAAAGGAGAGGATCCCTATGGCTACACCTTC. It yields the protein CASSKGEDPYGYTF.

This clonotype showed up many times. The V call is TRBV20-1, the J call TRBJ2-7; tentatively, D is TRBD1 or TRBD2 (6 bases each). With 6 bases removed from V and 3 bases from J, the gap between germline ends came to 18 bases. The CDR3 has 14 amino acids. Germline assignment: CDR1 DFQATT and CDR2 SNEGSKA (reference sequence). In DNA, the CDR3 is TGCAGTGCCTTTAGAGGGGGGAGTGTCTACGAGCAGTACTTC. It encodes CSAFRGGSVYEQYF.

As concerns this clonotype: Being one base from a much bigger clone, this may be a read error. This rearrangement joins TRBV11-3 to TRBJ2-1; 13 bases fit TRBD2. Germline V gene lookup returns CDR1 SGHNT and CDR2 YENEEA. CDR3 size: 15 residues. The CDR3 coding sequence is TGTACCAGCAGCCCGGGACTAGCGGGGTCAAATGAGCAGTTCTTC. Its protein is CTSSPGLAGSNEQFF.

There are a few counts of this clonotype. The chain has TRBV30 and TRBJ2-3; 7 bases align to TRBD1. The CDR3 is 16 amino acids. Germline lookup yields CDR1 GTSNPN and CDR2 SVGIG (reference sequence). The junction had 10 bases not matched to a gene; V was cut back by 3 bases and J by 1 base. The CDR3 DNA reads TGTGCCTGGAGGAGAAGGGCAGGGGGACGCACAGATACGCAGTATTTT. Protein sequence: CAWRRRAGGRTDTQYF.

At least ten counts were recorded for this clonotype. The V gene is TRBV9, the J gene TRBJ2-5; D uncertain. V lost 7 bases, J lost 0 bases, and 16 bases lay in between. Germline assignment: CDR1 SGDLS and CDR2 YYNGEE. The CDR3 has 15 amino acids. CDR3 amino acids: CASGSSSRYQETQYF. CDR3 nucleotide sequence: TGTGCCAGCGGGTCGAGTAGCCGGTACCAAGAGACCCAGTACTTC.

This clonotype was recorded many times. The chain couples TRBV20-1 to TRBJ2-5, with 7 nucleotides matching TRBD2. V trimming: 0 bases; J trimming: 13 bases; junction bases outside the gene matches: 14. The CDR3 sequence is 14 residues long. Germline V gene sequence: CDR1 DFQATT, CDR2 SNEGSKA (reference sequence). CDR3: CSARDWASGPLPYF. The DNA for the CDR3 is TGCAGTGCTAGAGATTGGGCTAGCGGCCCTCTACCGTACTTC.

Concerning this clonotype itself: Being one base from a much bigger clone, this may be a read error. J is TRBJ2-5 and V is TRBV9; D unclear. The CDR3 has 14 residues. From germline, CDR1 is SGDLS and CDR2 YYNGEE. V gave up 4 bases and J gave up 7 bases, with 17 bases separating them. CDR3 protein: CASSLEELVGTQYF. Written as DNA, the CDR3 is TGTGCCAGCAGCCTAGAGGAGTTAGTTGGGACCCAGTACTTC.

There are many counts of this clonotype. V usage is TRBV6-5 and J usage is TRBJ2-7, with 10 positions matching TRBD1. The CDR3 spans 15 residues. V shed 3 bases and J 2 bases; nucleotides not matched to a gene: 4. Per the germline V gene, CDR1 is MNHEY and CDR2 is SVGAGI. Here the CDR3 DNA reads TGTGCCAGCAGTTATACCGGACAGGGGGCCTACGAGCAGTACTTC. Amino acid sequence: CASSYTGQGAYEQYF.

This clonotype has ten or more counts. The V and J genes are TRBV29-1 and TRBJ2-1; D may match TRBD1 or TRBD2 (6 bases each). The CDR3 consists of 14 residues. Trimming took off 6 bases at V and 5 bases at J, with 17 bases between the two ends. The germline CDR1 and CDR2 sequences are SQVTM and ANQGSEA. The CDR3 loop is CSVGSRGPHNEQFF. For the CDR3, the DNA is TGCAGCGTCGGGAGTCGGGGGCCCCACAATGAGCAGTTCTTC.

This clonotype was seen repeatedly, ten times or more. This chain connects TRBV3-1 to TRBJ2-1; D might be TRBD2 (6 bases). The V end lost 0 bases, the J end lost 3 bases, and 9 bases lay between the germline ends. CDR1 and CDR2 from the germline V gene are LGHDT and YNNKEL (reference sequence). This CDR3 spans 15 amino acids. The CDR3 DNA follows: TGTGCCAGCAGCCAAGAGGTCGGGGGCTACAATGAGCAGTTCTTC. Its protein product is CASSQEVGGYNEQFF.

This sequence joins TRBV12-3 or TRBV12-4 and TRBJ2-7, with 8 bases fitting TRBD2. After removal of 4 bases from V and 6 bases from J, the junction contained 5 bases not matched to a gene. The length of the CDR3 is 13 residues. In DNA form, the CDR3 reads TGTGCCAGCAGTTCCGGGACTAGAGGCGAGCAGTACTTC. Translation: CASSSGTRGEQYF.

This clonotype has a count of ten or more. This chain joins TRBV20-1 and TRBJ1-1, with 10 bases lining up with TRBD1. V gave up 4 bases and J gave up 7 bases; unmatched junction bases: 6. CDR1 DFQATT and CDR2 SNEGSKA come from the germline V gene (reference sequence). This CDR3 is built from 13 residues. CDR3 loop: CSATRTGGGEAFF. In DNA form, the CDR3 reads TGCAGTGCTACACGGACAGGGGGGGGTGAAGCTTTCTTT.

This clonotype was seen many times. The chain has TRBV20-1 and TRBJ2-7; 8 nucleotides line up with TRBD2. V shed 2 bases and J 0 bases; nucleotides not matched to a gene: 3. Germline assignment: CDR1 DFQATT and CDR2 SNEGSKA (reference sequence). This CDR3 spans 14 amino acids. The CDR3 loop is CSARSSGSSYEQYF. The CDR3 nucleotides read TGCAGTGCTAGATCCAGCGGGAGCTCCTACGAGCAGTACTTC.

This clonotype was seen ten or more times. The rearrangement uses TRBV3-1 and TRBJ2-3; D uncertain. The CDR3 sequence is 12 residues long. CDR1 is LGHDT and CDR2 is YNNKEL in the germline V gene (reference sequence). Trimming took 4 bases from V and 6 from J, leaving 8 bases between them. DNA for the CDR3: TGTGCCAGCAGCCTCGGCTGGGATACGCAGTATTTT. Protein product: CASSLGWDTQYF.

This clonotype was seen at least ten times. V gene TRBV7-2 combines with J gene TRBJ1-2; no definite D call. Trimming stripped 6 bases from V and 4 bases from J, with 3 bases between. The germline V gene has CDR1 SGHTA and CDR2 FQGNSA. The CDR3 has 10 amino acids. The CDR3 loop reads CASSLYGYTF. CDR3 sequence (DNA): TGTGCCAGCAGTCTCTATGGCTACACCTTC.

The V call is TRBV7-9, the J call TRBJ2-6, with unresolved D. The germline V and J ends were trimmed by 3 bases and 0 bases, with 9 bases remaining between them. Germline-derived CDR1 and CDR2 are SEHNR and FQNEAQ (reference sequence). This CDR3 spans 16 amino acids. CDR3 sequence reads: CASSFHQSSGANVLTF. The DNA for the CDR3 is TGTGCCAGCAGCTTCCACCAAAGCTCTGGGGCCAACGTCCTGACTTTC.

This clonotype was observed a few times. The V and J genes are TRBV12-3 or TRBV12-4 and TRBJ2-1, with D unclear. The CDR3 is 13 amino acids. Trimming stripped 3 bases from V and 5 bases from J, with 8 bases between. The CDR3 region is CASSLSQNNEQFF. The CDR3 DNA follows: TGTGCCAGCAGTTTGTCCCAAAACAATGAGCAGTTCTTC.

This clonotype was observed at least ten times. CDR3 coding DNA: TGTGCCAGCAGTTTTAAGTATGGTTACGAGCAGTACTTC. Translated: CASSFKYGYEQYF. This sequence joins TRBV27 and TRBJ2-7; unclear D gene. The germline V gene encodes CDR1 MNHEY and CDR2 SMNVEV (reference sequence). The CDR3 loop spans 13 amino acids. V was pared by 3 bases and J by 4 bases, with 10 bases between.

This clonotype was counted ten times or more. The chain joins TRBV7-2 to TRBJ2-5; 11 positions match TRBD2. Germline V lookup: CDR1 SGHTA, CDR2 FQGNSA. V was clipped by 4 bases and J by 5 bases; unmatched bases: 6. The CDR3 spans 15 residues. The CDR3 reads CASSSLAGVGETQYF. CDR3 DNA: TGTGCCAGCAGCTCACTAGCGGGAGTAGGGGAGACCCAGTACTTC.

This clonotype was seen more than once but under ten times. J is TRBJ2-2 and V is TRBV20-1; TRBD2 matches 14 bases. Trimming cost V 2 bases and J 0 bases; bases outside gene matches: 5. CDR1 is DFQATT, CDR2 SNEGSKA, per germline (reference sequence). This CDR3 contains 18 residues. The CDR3: CSARRTSGRTANTGELFF. The CDR3 DNA is TGCAGTGCTAGAAGGACTAGCGGGAGGACCGCGAACACCGGGGAGCTGTTTTTT.